Following are 2 T cell receptor beta chains from one sample sequenced in a study of type 1 regulatory T cells. TCRdb reanalysed the reads using MiXCR and keeps one entry per CDR3 protein. Among about 62,000 distinct CDR3 sequences listed, 60% to 80% were seen once. No antigen has been identified for these receptors. The source material was cultured non-Tr1 T cells, either the whole culture or a sorted T cell fraction (not recorded which). These receptors came from a human donor in good health.

This clonotype was recorded once. The chain has TRBV7-2 and TRBJ1-2, with D unclear. Trimming took 3 bases from V and 8 from J, leaving 10 bases between them. CDR1 is SGHTA, CDR2 FQGNSA, per germline. The CDR3 has 12 amino acids. The chain's CDR3 is CASSFRAEGYTF. The DNA of the CDR3 is TGTGCCAGCAGCTTCCGGGCTGAGGGCTACACCTTC.

In its sample, this clonotype was seen a few times. V gene TRBV20-1 combines with J gene TRBJ2-5, with D possibly matching TRBD1 (6 bases). The CDR3 is made up of 12 amino acids. Trimming left V 1 base short and J 6 bases short, with 9 bases between. Germline CDR1 is DFQATT and CDR2 is SNEGSKA (reference sequence). This chain's CDR3 is CSARVDSQTQYF. The CDR3 coding sequence is TGCAGTGCTAGAGTGGACAGCCAGACCCAGTACTTC.